The sequence of this T cell receptor (beta chain) was determined in a study of shared clonotypes between healthy human individuals. Regarding this clone: It is likely a read error: a sequence one base away is far more abundant.

Sequenced by immunoSEQ multiplex PCR; TCRdb stores in-frame clones only, minus some. The sample carries some 470,000 clones, 75% to 85% recorded once. Looked up from germline, CDR1 is GTSNPN and CDR2 is SVGIG (reference sequence). The CDR3 extends over 11 amino acids. The V gene lost 3 bases and the J gene lost 5 bases, with 7 bases spanning the gap. For unsorted samples, genomic DNA was extracted from 75 million to 90 million PBMCs. V gene TRBV30 combines with J gene TRBJ1-1; D remains unclear. The sequencing input was PBMCs. This TCR came from a woman aged 40 to 50 in good health. Some clones in this sample may be carry-over from other donors' samples. CDR3 sequence: CAWRGMTEAFF. CDR3 DNA: TGTGCCTGGAGGGGCATGACTGAAGCTTTCTTT.